One sample yielded the 12 T cell receptor beta chains listed below, sequenced in a study of control samples from healthy donors and cancer patients. This table comes from immunoSEQ multiplex PCR, and its TCRdb copy is limited to in-frame clones, with some not included. The sample gives roughly 120,000 clones, over 90% of which show up once; roughly 2.6% is in the top ten. Sequences were obtained from blood. The receptors originated from a man aged 30 to 39 in good health.

The chain uses TRBV5-5 and TRBJ2-7; D gene ambiguous. The germline CDR1 and CDR2 sequences are SGHKS and YYEKEE (reference sequence). Trimming took off 1 base at V and 4 bases at J, with 15 bases between the two ends. The CDR3 length is 15 residues. The CDR3 is CASSLYGRISYEQYF. CDR3 coding DNA: TGTGCCAGCAGCTTGTATGGACGCATTAGTTACGAGCAGTACTTC. Together with reference TRBV5-5 and TRBJ2-7, the CDR3 gives the full variable domain: DAGVTQSPTHLIKTRGQQVTLRCSPISGHKSVSWYQQVLGQGPQFIFQYYEKEERGRGNFPDRFSARQFPNYSSELNVNALLLGDSALYLCASSLYGRISYEQYFGPGTRLTVT.

The chain uses TRBV2 and TRBJ2-2; D not resolved. The germline gives CDR1 SNHLY, CDR2 FYNNEI. The CDR3 consists of 14 residues. V lost 5 bases to trimming and J lost 1 base, with 8 bases between them. As DNA, the CDR3 is TGTGCCAGCAGTCGAATGGGGAACACCGGGGAGCTGTTTTTT. Protein sequence: CASSRMGNTGELFF.

The chain links TRBV25-1 to TRBJ1-2; D is possibly TRBD1 (6 bases). The CDR3 spans 15 residues. Germline V gene lookup returns CDR1 MGHDK and CDR2 SYGVNS. The V and J ends lost 2 bases and 4 bases respectively, with 14 bases between them. The CDR3, as DNA: TGTGCCAGCAGTGAAGGGGGCAGGGTAGGCTATGGCTACACCTTC. This sequence encodes CASSEGGRVGYGYTF.

This chain links TRBV13 with TRBJ1-1; D is possibly TRBD1 (6 bases). V was clipped by 2 bases and J by 1 base, with 23 bases between them. The CDR3 loop spans 19 amino acids. Germline V lookup: CDR1 PRHDT, CDR2 FYEKMQ (reference sequence). The CDR3 here is CASSLQPFTGTIKNTEAFF. In DNA form, the CDR3 reads TGTGCCAGCAGCTTACAACCCTTTACAGGGACAATTAAGAACACTGAAGCTTTCTTT.

This clone was detected only a few times. The chain carries TRBV7-2 and TRBJ1-1; no clear D. Per the germline V gene, CDR1 is SGHTA and CDR2 is FQGNSA. The V and J ends lost 2 bases and 1 base respectively, with 11 bases between them. The CDR3 covers 15 residues. CDR3 loop: CASSLSPGSNTEAFF. The CDR3 nucleotides read TGTGCCAGCAGCTTAAGTCCGGGATCGAACACTGAAGCTTTCTTT.

The V call is TRBV11-3, the J call TRBJ2-7; tentatively, D is TRBD1 (6 bases). The CDR3 spans 14 residues. The germline V gene has CDR1 SGHNT and CDR2 YENEEA. V lost 8 bases and J 2 bases, leaving 16 bases between the germline ends. CDR3 coding DNA: TGTGCCAGCCGAAAAGCCAGGGGCCCCTACGAGCAGTACGTC. It yields the protein CASRKARGPYEQYV.

The chain recombines TRBV5-8 with TRBJ2-1; TRBD1 agrees at 8 bases. Germline V gives CDR1 SGHTS, CDR2 YDEGEE. The CDR3 runs to 15 residues. V dropped 0 bases and J dropped 2; count of bases not matched to a gene: 1. In DNA, the CDR3 is TGTGCCAGCAGCTTGGGGACAGGGACCTACAATGAGCAGTTCTTC. It is translated as CASSLGTGTYNEQFF. The variable domain in full, with the rest retrieved from reference TRBV5-8 and TRBJ2-1, is EAGVTQSPTHLIKTRGQQATLRCSPISGHTSVYWYQQALGLGLQFLLWYDEGEERNRGNFPPRFSGRQFPNYSSELNVNALELEDSALYLCASSLGTGTYNEQFFGPGTRLTVL.

The rearrangement links TRBV5-1 to TRBJ2-7; possibly TRBD1 or TRBD2 for D (5 bases each). CDR3 length: 15 residues. Trimming left V 2 bases short and J 2 bases short, with 14 bases between. Germline V gene sequence: CDR1 SGHRS, CDR2 YFSETQ. The CDR3 reads CASSFDGTGTYEQYV. The CDR3 DNA is TGCGCCAGCAGCTTTGACGGGACGGGGACCTACGAGCAGTACGTC.

The rearrangement joins TRBV19 to TRBJ1-5; TRBD1 matches 9 bases. The CDR3 extends over 16 amino acids. From germline, CDR1 is LNHDA and CDR2 SQIVND (reference sequence). V dropped 5 bases and J dropped 7; count of bases not matched to a gene: 12. The CDR3 here is CASSLHSGTGKQPQHF. CDR3 nucleotides: TGTGCCAGTAGTCTACATTCCGGGACAGGGAAACAGCCCCAGCATTTT.

The rearrangement links TRBV5-1 to TRBJ2-3, with 7 positions matching TRBD1. V lost 4 bases, J lost 5 bases, and 4 bases stayed unmatched. This CDR3 region has 13 residues. CDR1 and CDR2 from the germline V gene are SGHRS and YFSETQ. CDR3 nucleotide sequence: TGCGCCAGCAGCCCCCGGGACAGAGATACGCAGTATTTT. It yields the protein CASSPRDRDTQYF.

The rearrangement uses TRBV6-6 and TRBJ1-5, with no clear D. V was pared by 5 bases and J by 0 bases, with 5 bases between. CDR3 length: 13 residues. Germline loops: CDR1 MNHNY, CDR2 SVGAGI (reference sequence). CDR3 in DNA: TGTGCCAGCAGTCAAGATAGCAATCAGCCCCAGCATTTT. Its protein product is CASSQDSNQPQHF.

The chain carries TRBV7-6 and TRBJ2-3; the D gene is possibly TRBD2 (6 bases). The CDR3 covers 16 residues. The V end lost 5 bases, the J end lost 4 bases, and 19 bases lay between the germline ends. Germline V gene sequence: CDR1 SGHVS, CDR2 FNYEAQ. CDR3 in amino acids: CASSHFPGGPPDTQYF. CDR3 in DNA: TGTGCCAGCAGCCATTTCCCCGGGGGACCCCCAGATACGCAGTATTTT.